This TCR beta chain appears in the sequencing data of a study of T-cell reconstitution after alpha-beta-depleted transplantation in children. Preparation of the TCRbeta library was carried out with unique molecular identifiers. TCRdb redid the calling of the PCR reads with MiXCR, one entry per CDR3 protein. Of under 850,000 distinct CDR3 sequences listed, 13% were seen once; the top ten hold approximately 0.8%. Germline values: CDR1 LNHNV, CDR2 YYDKDF (reference sequence). There are 16 residues in the CDR3. V lost 4 bases and J lost 2, with 14 bases in between. Overall study results and limits: The study traced high day-60 TCRbeta diversity in some patients to surviving recipient T cells and thymic progenitors. Expanded graft clones numbering several hundred reportedly gave rise to alpha-beta T cells about two months after transplant. The authors attributed T-cell counts and diversity one year after transplant mostly to newly produced T cells.

As for this clonotype: What it binds is unknown.

This clonotype originated in a girl aged 2 to 10 with congenital amegakaryocytic thrombocytopenia, due to receive a stem cell transplant. This material consisted of PBMCs, taken before TCRalphabeta/CD19-depleted stem cell transplant. V is TRBV15 and J is TRBJ2-2; D is undetermined. The CDR3 region is CATSTAYMVNTGELFF. CDR3 nucleotide sequence: TGTGCCACCAGCACAGCGTACATGGTCAACACCGGGGAGCTGTTTTTT. The variable domain in full, with the rest retrieved from reference TRBV15 and TRBJ2-2, is DAMVIQNPRYQVTQFGKPVTLSCSQTLNHNVMYWYQQKSSQAPKLLFHYYDKDFNNEADTPDNFQSRRPNTSFCFLDIRSPGLGDTAMYLCATSTAYMVNTGELFFGEGSRLTVL.